The T cell receptor beta chain under discussion was sequenced for a study of vaccination and CD4 T cells after COVID-19. Background on the study: Several convalescent patients had mild and one had severe PCR-confirmed SARS-CoV-2 disease. The cells were exposed to overlapping spike peptides originating from SARS-CoV-2, HCoV-NL63, HCoV-OC43 and HCoV-229E for stimulation.

The Oncomine TCR Beta short-read assay sequenced DNA from cultured CD4+ T cells. Extraction of genomic DNA was performed on cultured CD4+ T cells. TCRdb used MiXCR to reprocess the PCR reads, holding one entry per CDR3 protein. The sample contains about 8,500 distinct CDR3 sequences, less than 70% of which appear only once. Documented treatment: roughly 10-day PBMC culture with coronavirus spike peptide pools or control peptides (ViraFEST assay). The germline V gene has CDR1 ENHRY and CDR2 SYGVKD. With 6 bases removed from V and 1 base from J, the gap between germline ends came to 9 bases. This CDR3 comprises 13 residues. Regarding this clonotype: Its antigen is as yet unknown.

This clonotype was obtained from a human donor who had recovered from COVID-19. Material: CD4+ T cells from blood, cultured in vitro. The J gene is TRBJ2-5, the V gene TRBV10-3, with D perhaps being TRBD1 or TRBD2 (5 bases each). CDR3 DNA sequence: TGTGCCATCAGGAGGGACGGCCAAGAGACCCAGTACTTC. Amino acid sequence: CAIRRDGQETQYF.